This T cell receptor beta chain was captured by sequencing in a study of CD8+ T cells in alopecia areata (dated by TCRdb to between 2018 and 2020). For context, the study as a whole: Treated patients were enrolled in an open-label pilot trial of oral tofacitinib at 5 to 10 mg twice daily for moderate-to-severe alopecia areata. Tofacitinib was administered for 6 to 18 months, and 6 months of follow-up off drug were then conducted to assess delayed response and recurrence. In both human patients and the C3H/HeJ mouse model, the study applied high-throughput TCRbeta sequencing to look at T cell clonal expansion in alopecia areata. On the human side, TCRbeta sequencing was run on scalp tissue and on sorted CD4+ and CD8+ peripheral blood T cells from healthy controls and from alopecia areata patients with either patchy or totalis/universalis disease. Biopsies were taken from tofacitinib-treated patients at baseline and at 4 and 24 weeks of treatment, and a later scalp biopsy was taken in several of the tofacitinib-treated patients. Scalp clonality was compared across normal scalp (n=4), patchy alopecia areata scalp (n=8), and alopecia totalis/universalis scalp (n=8). The RNA source kit depended on sample type: the PAXgene miRNA kit for fixed scalp, the miRNeasy kit for PBMCs, and the RNeasy kit for mouse skin. Amplification of TCRbeta CDR3 regions was done by immunoSEQ multiplex PCR using 35 Vbeta forward primers and 13 Jbeta reverse primers.

Worth noting for this clone: The specificity of this receptor is unknown. Nothing much larger sits one base from this clone, and base qualities are not available.

To prepare the library, the immunoSEQ multiplex PCR assay was applied. To provide template for TCR sequencing, every sample had RNA extracted and reverse transcribed into cDNA. First-strand cDNA was synthesized using SuperScript III with a 2:1 mix of oligo-dT and random hexamers. A synthetic immune receptor repertoire was used to gauge amplification bias, and whatever bias remained was removed computationally. The original pipeline was this. Raw reads were preprocessed for error removal, and CDR3 was defined according to IMGT conventions as running from the conserved cysteine to phenylalanine. Clonality was computed as 1 minus the Shannon entropy, with the entropy normalized by log2 of the number of productive unique TCRs. Whether scalp clones were CD4 or CD8 was inferred by matching scalp TCRbeta sequences against CD4 and CD8 repertoires sorted from blood. TCRdb stores this immuneACCESS table with in-frame sequences only. Part of the clones is absent; in the studies checked, under half of the shortfall reflects unresolved V genes, and no reason is known for the rest. The DNA was the basis for D and trimming; V, J and clone size are from that table. Across this sample there are about 150,000 clones, with about 60% seen only once. Jointly, the top ten make up roughly 6.5% of the sample.

Inclusive of the bounding cysteine and phenylalanine, the CDR3 is 12 residues long. CDR3 DNA is the only sequence kept; it has 36 bases, read in frame from the first base. At the junction V is shortened by 7 bases and J by 5 bases, with 14 bases in between. Taken from the germline V gene, the CDR1 and CDR2 loops are SQVTM and ANQGSEA. The time point label here, explained by the study, means: baseline before oral tofacitinib. Peripheral blood and lesional scalp punch biopsies were obtained from patients with alopecia areata. PBMCs were isolated by density centrifugation and stained for CD3, CD4 and CD8, after which CD4+ and CD8+ T cells were sorted on a FACSAria. On the study overall, not on this receptor specifically: Compared with normal scalp, lesional scalp had higher clonality and more expanded CD8+ clones, particularly in alopecia totalis/universalis, a pattern that suggests antigenic drive. Compared with mice, TCR sequences shared between patients were less clear, possibly partly because of HLA diversity across the patient population. Resident alphabeta T cells in normal human skin are also sequenced, complicating scalp TCR repertoire analysis, unlike mouse skin dominated by gammadelta T cells.

The chain employs TRBV29-1 and TRBJ2-5; no D gene can be assigned with confidence. The sequencing here drew on CD4+ T cells sorted from blood, taken at week 0. This TCR derives from a human donor with alopecia areata. The DNA sequence is TGCAGCGCCAACCACGATGCGGAGACCCAGTACTTC. This gives the protein CSANHDAETQYF. The full variable domain, completed from the reference TRBV29-1 and TRBJ2-5 proteins outside the CDR3, reads SAVISQKPSRDICQRGTSLTIQCQVDSQVTMMFWYRQQPGQSLTLIATANQGSEATYESGFVIDKFPISRPNLTFSTLTVSNMSPEDSSIYLCSANHDAETQYFGPGTRLLVL.